The 6 T cell receptor beta chains below were found in one sample sequenced in a study of shared clonotypes between healthy human individuals. TCRdb's table, derived via immunoSEQ multiplex PCR, lists solely in-frame clones and lacks some. Of millions of clones detected, over 90% appear once; the ten largest clones hold about 0.41%. The sample consisted of naive CD4+ T cells from PBMCs. Subset: CD45RA+ positively selected. These receptors were collected from a man between 18 and 35 years old in good health. Some clones in this sample may be carry-over from other donors' samples.

This sequence joins TRBV28 and TRBJ1-2; 9 bases agree with TRBD1. The length of the CDR3 is 16 residues. The ends lost 3 bases at V and 4 bases at J; junction bases unmatched: 9. The germline V gene encodes CDR1 MDHEN and CDR2 SYDVKM. As DNA, the CDR3 is TGTGCCAGCAGTTTCCCCCGGACAGGGGTTTTCTATGGCTACACCTTC. It codes for CASSFPRTGVFYGYTF.

The chain uses TRBV7-3 and TRBJ1-1; TRBD1 is a possible D gene (5 bases). The CDR3 spans 16 residues. Trimming left V 5 bases short and J 1 base short, with 17 bases between. Germline CDR1 reads SGHTA; CDR2 reads FQGTGA. The CDR3 reads CASSLEPGTGNTEAFF. CDR3 coding DNA: TGTGCCAGCAGCCTCGAACCCGGGACCGGGAACACTGAAGCTTTCTTT.

J is TRBJ2-3 and V is TRBV27; D remains ambiguous. The CDR3 has 13 residues. Germline CDR1 is MNHEY and CDR2 is SMNVEV (reference sequence). Trimming removed 6 bases from V and 0 bases from J, with 7 bases in between. CDR3 sequence: CASSWASTDTQYF. The CDR3 nucleotides are TGTGCCAGCAGCTGGGCCAGCACAGATACGCAGTATTTT.

The CDR3 is CASSLLFRGAKNIQYF. In DNA form, the CDR3 reads TGTGCCAGCAGTTTATTATTTCGGGGCGCCAAAAACATTCAGTACTTC. J is TRBJ2-4 and V is TRBV27; D is perhaps TRBD1 or TRBD2 (5 bases each). The CDR3 totals 16 residues. Trimming shortened V by 1 base and J by 1 base, and 11 bases separated the two germline ends. Germline CDR1 is MNHEY and CDR2 is SMNVEV (reference sequence).

The CDR3 DNA follows: TGTGCCAGCTCACCCGTACTCAGAGACAGGGGGTACGAGCAGTACTTC. Its translation: CASSPVLRDRGYEQYF. J is TRBJ2-7 and V is TRBV18; 9 nucleotides line up with TRBD1. The ends lost 3 bases at V and 4 bases at J; junction bases unmatched: 10. CDR1 and CDR2 from the germline V gene are KGHSH and LQKENI. This CDR3 spans 16 amino acids.

This chain links TRBV5-4 with TRBJ1-2; D unclear. Germline CDR1 reads SGHNT; CDR2 reads YYREEE (reference sequence). V gave up 0 bases and J gave up 6 bases, with 12 bases separating them. CDR3 length: 14 residues. This chain's CDR3 is CASSLEARTHGYTF. DNA for the CDR3: TGTGCCAGCAGCTTGGAGGCCAGAACTCATGGCTACACCTTC.